The source of this T cell receptor (beta chain) is a study of beta chain features in type 1 diabetes. About the study: Sorted cells, 107,917,701 in number, were examined across all samples. Study outcomes and limitations: For Type 1 diabetes patients, all four CD4+ subsets carried TCRB CDR3s that were moderately but significantly shorter.

As to this clone: The antigen is unknown.

With 2 bases removed from V and 1 base from J, the gap between germline ends came to 12 bases. This CDR3 region has 15 residues. Germline CDR1 and CDR2: MGHRA and YSYEKL. The collection from each donor was one heparinised blood draw averaging about 116 mL. Sequencing targeted expressed TCRB transcripts, as all isolated RNA had been reverse transcribed. Sequencing used immunoSEQ multiplex PCR; TCRdb keeps in-frame clones, though not all of them. The sample includes about 230,000 clones, roughly 17% of them seen just once. V is TRBV4-1 and J is TRBJ2-7; possible D gene TRBD1, 5 bases. Sequencing was done on a sample of naive CD4+ T cells from blood. This clonotype was sampled from a man aged 25-45 years with type 1 diabetes. The CDR3 is CASSQLLHRSYEQYF. CDR3 coding DNA: TGCGCCAGCAGCCAACTTCTTCACAGGTCCTACGAGCAGTACTTC.